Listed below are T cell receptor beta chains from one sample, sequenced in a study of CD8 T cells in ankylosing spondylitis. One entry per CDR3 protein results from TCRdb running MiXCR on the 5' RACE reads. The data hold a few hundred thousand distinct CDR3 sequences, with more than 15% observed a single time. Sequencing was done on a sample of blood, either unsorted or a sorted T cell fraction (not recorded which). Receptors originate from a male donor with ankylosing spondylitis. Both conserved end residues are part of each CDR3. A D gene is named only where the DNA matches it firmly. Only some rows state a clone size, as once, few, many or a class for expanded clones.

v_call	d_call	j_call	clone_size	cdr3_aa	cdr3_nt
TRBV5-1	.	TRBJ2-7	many	CASSGQGGSYEQYF	TGCGCCAGCAGTGGGCAGGGAGGCTCCTACGAGCAGTACTTC
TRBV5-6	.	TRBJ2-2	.	CASSRLIGENTGELFF	TGTGCCAGCAGCCGTTTGATCGGGGAGAACACCGGGGAGCTGTTTTTT
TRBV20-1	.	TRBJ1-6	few	CSASFFGNSPLHF	TGCAGTGCTAGTTTTTTTGGTAATTCACCCCTCCACTTT
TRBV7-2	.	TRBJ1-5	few	CASSYRVSQPQHF	TGTGCCAGCAGCTACAGGGTGAGTCAGCCCCAGCATTTT
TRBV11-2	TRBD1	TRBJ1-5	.	CASSCGDRVVTGGNQPQHF	TGTGCCAGCAGCTGTGGGGACAGGGTGGTTACGGGTGGCAATCAGCCCCAGCATTTT
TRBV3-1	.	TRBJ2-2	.	CASSHGLVGGVELFF	TGTGCCAGCAGCCATGGGTTGGTTGGGGGCGTGGAGCTGTTTTTT
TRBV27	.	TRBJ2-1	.	CASSSWSSYNEQFF	TGTGCCAGCAGTTCCTGGAGCTCCTACAATGAGCAGTTCTTC
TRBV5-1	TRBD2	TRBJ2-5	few	CASSPLGAGGETQYF	TGCGCCAGCAGCCCTCTCGGGGCGGGAGGAGAGACCCAGTACTTC
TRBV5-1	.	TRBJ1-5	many	CASSFEGVGNQPQHF	TGCGCCAGCAGCTTTGAGGGGGTCGGGAATCAGCCCCAGCATTTT
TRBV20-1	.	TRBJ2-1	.	CSARVQGNEQFF	TGCAGTGCTAGAGTACAGGGTAATGAGCAGTTCTTC
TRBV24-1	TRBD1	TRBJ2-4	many	CATIRRDSAAKNIQYF	TGTGCCACCATCCGCCGGGACAGCGCAGCCAAAAACATTCAGTACTTC
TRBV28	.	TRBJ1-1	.	CASSLSQGRGNTEAFF	TGTGCCAGCAGTTTAAGCCAAGGGAGGGGGAACACTGAAGCTTTCTTT
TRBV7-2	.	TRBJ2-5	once	CASSLGPGVWETQYF	TGTGCCAGCAGCTTAGGGCCCGGGGTGTGGGAGACCCAGTACTTC
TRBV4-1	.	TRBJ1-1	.	CASSQDPLGLFGRGQKVEAFF	TGCGCCAGCAGCCAAGATCCTTTGGGGCTTTTCGGCAGAGGGCAGAAGGTTGAAGCTTTCTTT
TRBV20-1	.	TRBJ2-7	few	CSAPHRGLGGQYF	TGCAGTGCTCCTCACCGGGGCCTTGGGGGGCAGTACTTC
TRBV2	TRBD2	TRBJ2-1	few	CASRLAGGKSNEQFF	TGTGCCAGCAGACTAGCGGGAGGTAAAAGCAATGAGCAGTTCTTC
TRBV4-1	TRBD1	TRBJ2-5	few	CASSHPRGGTGERETQYF	TGCGCCAGCAGCCACCCACGGGGTGGGACAGGGGAGAGGGAGACCCAGTACTTC
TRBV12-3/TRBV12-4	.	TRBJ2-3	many	CASSWVGAVTDTQYF	TGTGCCAGCAGTTGGGTGGGGGCCGTGACAGATACGCAGTATTTT
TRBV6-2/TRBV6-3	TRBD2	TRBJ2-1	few	CASSYFTSGAAWGEQFF	TGTGCCAGCAGTTACTTTACTAGCGGGGCCGCCTGGGGAGAGCAGTTCTTC
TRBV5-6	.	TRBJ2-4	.	CASSLVWLENIQYF	TGTGCCAGCAGCTTGGTATGGTTGGAAAACATTCAGTACTTC
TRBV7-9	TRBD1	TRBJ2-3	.	CASSLSRTGLGTDTQYF	TGTGCCAGCAGCTTATCCCGGACAGGGCTGGGGACGGATACGCAGTATTTT
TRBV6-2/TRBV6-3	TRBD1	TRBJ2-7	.	CASSYPAGGLGYEQYF	TGTGCCAGCAGTTACCCGGCAGGGGGCCTGGGGTACGAGCAGTACTTC
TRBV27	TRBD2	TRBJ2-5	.	CASRIRGGGETQYF	TGTGCCAGCAGAATCCGGGGGGGCGGAGAGACCCAGTACTTC
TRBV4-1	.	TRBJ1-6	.	CASSQEGQYNSPLHF	TGCGCCAGCAGCCAAGAAGGACAGTACAATTCACCCCTCCACTTT
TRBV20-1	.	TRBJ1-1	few	CSAWDTNTEAFF	TGCAGTGCGTGGGATACTAACACTGAAGCTTTCTTT
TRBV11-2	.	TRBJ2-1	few	CASSKTDGAGNEQFF	TGTGCCAGCAGTAAAACGGACGGGGCCGGGAATGAGCAGTTCTTC
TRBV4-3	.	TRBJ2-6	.	CASSQGGSGANVLTF	TGCGCCAGCAGCCAAGGGGGCTCTGGGGCCAACGTCCTGACTTTC
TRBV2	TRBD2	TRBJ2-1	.	CASTAQIGLVDEQFF	TGTGCCAGCACTGCGCAAATAGGACTAGTGGATGAGCAGTTCTTC
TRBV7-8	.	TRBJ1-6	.	CASSFQDNSPLHF	TGTGCCAGCAGCTTCCAAGATAATTCACCCCTCCACTTT
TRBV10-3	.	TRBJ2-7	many	CATKTATGVNEQYF	TGTGCCACCAAAACCGCGACGGGAGTGAACGAGCAGTACTTC
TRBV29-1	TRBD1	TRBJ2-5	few	CSVEKQGKETQYF	TGCAGCGTTGAAAAACAGGGGAAAGAGACCCAGTACTTC
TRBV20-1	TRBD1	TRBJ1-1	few	CSARDFQGQGATAFF	TGCAGTGCTAGAGATTTTCAGGGACAGGGGGCGACCGCTTTCTTT
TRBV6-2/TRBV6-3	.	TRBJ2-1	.	CASSTRAPGDEQFF	TGTGCCAGCAGTACCCGGGCCCCAGGTGATGAGCAGTTCTTC
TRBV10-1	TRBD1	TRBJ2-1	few	CASRPGTGGHEQFF	TGCGCCAGCAGGCCCGGGACAGGGGGCCATGAGCAGTTCTTC
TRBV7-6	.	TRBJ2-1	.	CASSLVGLEQFF	TGTGCCAGCAGCTTAGTCGGCTTGGAGCAGTTCTTC
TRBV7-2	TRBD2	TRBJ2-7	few	CASSFRRTSETYEQYF	TGTGCCAGCAGCTTCAGAAGGACTAGCGAGACCTACGAGCAGTACTTC
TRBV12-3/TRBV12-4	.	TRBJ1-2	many	CASSLEGVNYGYTF	TGTGCCAGCAGTTTGGAAGGGGTTAACTATGGCTACACCTTC
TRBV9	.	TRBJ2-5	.	CASSVGGSWGETQYF	TGTGCCAGCAGCGTCGGCGGAAGCTGGGGAGAGACCCAGTACTTC
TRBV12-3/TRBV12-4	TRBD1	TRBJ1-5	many	CASSPRQGSRQPQHF	TGTGCCAGCAGTCCGAGACAGGGGTCGAGGCAGCCCCAGCATTTT
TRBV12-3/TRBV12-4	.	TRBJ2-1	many	CASKFGVGEQFF	TGTGCCAGCAAATTCGGGGTGGGCGAGCAGTTCTTC
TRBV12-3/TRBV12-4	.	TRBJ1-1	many	CASSLLGGLEAFF	TGTGCCAGCAGTTTATTGGGGGGCTTGGAGGCTTTCTTT
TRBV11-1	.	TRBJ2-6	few	CASSPQFSGKGSGANVLTF	TGTGCCAGCAGTCCCCAATTTTCGGGGAAGGGCTCTGGGGCCAACGTCCTGACTTTC
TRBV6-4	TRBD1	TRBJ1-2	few	CASSDSGTGGALDYGYTF	TGTGCCAGCAGTGACTCCGGGACAGGGGGCGCATTGGACTATGGCTACACCTTC
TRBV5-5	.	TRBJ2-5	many	CASSLGLASELQETQYF	TGTGCCAGCAGCTTGGGGCTAGCGTCCGAACTTCAAGAGACCCAGTACTTC
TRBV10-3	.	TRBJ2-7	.	CAISESTEIDEQYF	TGTGCCATCAGTGAGTCGACCGAGATAGACGAGCAGTACTTC
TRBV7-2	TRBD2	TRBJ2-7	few	CASSLGLAGVEQYF	TGTGCCAGCAGCTTGGGACTAGCGGGAGTCGAGCAGTACTTC
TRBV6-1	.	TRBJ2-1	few	CASSEAVDFRLEQFF	TGTGCCAGCAGCGAGGCGGTAGATTTTCGCCTTGAGCAGTTCTTC
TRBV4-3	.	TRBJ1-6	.	CASSQDLPEGGGSPLHF	TGCGCCAGCAGCCAAGATCTCCCAGAGGGTGGGGGATCACCCCTCCACTTT
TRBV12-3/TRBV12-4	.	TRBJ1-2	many	CASSLGRGRYGYTF	TGTGCCAGCAGTTTAGGTCGAGGACGCTATGGCTACACCTTC
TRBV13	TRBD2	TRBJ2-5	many	CASSLNQGTNQETQYF	TGTGCCAGCAGCTTAAATCAAGGGACTAACCAAGAGACCCAGTACTTC
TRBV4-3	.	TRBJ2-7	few	CASSQEFSGGTASYEQYF	TGCGCCAGCAGCCAAGAGTTTTCTGGCGGGACCGCCTCCTACGAGCAGTACTTC
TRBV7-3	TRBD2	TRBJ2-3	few	CASSLNGRGSDTQYF	TGTGCCAGCAGCTTAAACGGGAGGGGTTCAGATACGCAGTATTTT
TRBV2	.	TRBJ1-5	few	CASRRESNQPQHF	TGTGCCAGCAGGAGGGAGAGCAATCAGCCCCAGCATTTT
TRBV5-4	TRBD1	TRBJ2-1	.	CASSQDREAYNEQFF	TGTGCCAGCAGCCAGGACAGGGAGGCCTACAATGAGCAGTTCTTC
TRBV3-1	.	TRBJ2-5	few	CASSQVRGVGAQYF	TGTGCCAGCAGCCAAGTCCGGGGTGTTGGGGCCCAGTACTTC
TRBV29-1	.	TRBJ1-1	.	CSVAPPGGTNTEAFF	TGCAGCGTCGCCCCACCGGGGGGGACGAACACTGAAGCTTTCTTT
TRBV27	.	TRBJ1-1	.	CASSANREFPEAFF	TGTGCCAGCAGTGCTAACAGGGAGTTCCCTGAAGCTTTCTTT
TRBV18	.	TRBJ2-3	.	CASSPRGGPGTDTQYF	TGTGCCAGCTCACCCAGGGGGGGGCCAGGCACAGATACGCAGTATTTT
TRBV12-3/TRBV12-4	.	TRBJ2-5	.	CASSYDSFQETQYF	TGTGCCAGCAGCTACGACAGTTTCCAAGAGACCCAGTACTTC
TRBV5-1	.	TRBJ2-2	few	CASRFASSTGELFF	TGCGCCAGCAGATTTGCTAGTTCCACCGGGGAGCTGTTTTTT